This TCR beta chain appears in the sequencing data of a study of T-cell reconstitution after alpha-beta-depleted transplantation in children (dated by TCRdb to 2016 to 2017). With regard to the full study: Using TCR repertoire profiling, the study followed T-cell immune reconstitution in a quantitative way in children after TCRalphabeta/CD19-depleted allogeneic hematopoietic cell transplantation.

Taken with the paper, the label for treatment or condition translates to: allogeneic hematopoietic cell transplantation with graft depleted of TCRalphabeta T cells and CD19 B cells. Transplant recipients were children who received TCRalphabeta/CD19-depleted allogeneic hematopoietic cell grafts. Results and caveats for the whole study, not just this receptor: In some patients, the high TCRbeta diversity seen at day 60 was put down to recipient T cells and intrathymic progenitors that had survived conditioning. The apparently early alphabetaT-cell count recovery about two months after transplant was reportedly dependent on only several hundred rapidly expanded clones derived from non-depleted graft cells. Over subsequent months, a decline in hyperexpanded clone frequencies was noted, and after one year, T-cell counts and TCRbeta diversity were mostly ascribed to newly produced T cells.

The germline V gene (reference sequence) gives CDR1 as DFQATT and CDR2 as SNEGSKA. The CDR3 sequence holds 12 residues, the cysteine and phenylalanine included. Only the CDR3 DNA stays, 36 bases, in frame from base 1. At the junction V is shortened by 4 bases and J by 2 bases, with 9 bases in between. Receptors were amplified or captured by PCR. The run used an Illumina HiSeq 2500. TCR libraries were prepared with molecular barcoding, using unique molecular identifiers to normalize TCRbeta repertoire quantification. TCRdb reprocessed the public reads (quality trimming at Q25 with fastp, clone calling with MiXCR) and kept in-frame beta chains. Rows with one shared CDR3 protein collapse into an entry with the most common genes and DNA. The sample table records 800,000 to 1,000,000 distinct CDR3 sequences; roughly 29% of these occur just once. In total, the top ten clones hold roughly 30% of the sample.

This clonotype was seen ten or more times. The specificity of this receptor is unknown. No quality values exist for individual bases; no much larger clone is one base distant. In this chain, TRBV20-1 is recombined with TRBJ2-7; a tentative D call is TRBD1 (6 bases match). This clonotype was obtained from a boy in the first two years of life who had a stem cell transplant for SCID, so the T cells may come from the graft donor. The starting material was PBMCs, mostly from graft donor cells, obtained 360 days after TCRalphabeta/CD19-depleted stem cell transplant. The DNA is TGCAGTGCTAACAGGGAGACCTACGAGCAGTACTTC. Translated, this gives CSANRETYEQYF.